This is a list of T cell receptor beta chains from one sample in a study of blood T cell repertoires in COVID-19. This table comes from immunoSEQ multiplex PCR, and its TCRdb copy is limited to in-frame clones, with some not included. Among some 200,000 clones listed, around 89% were seen once. The material sequenced was peripheral blood. All receptors derive from a woman between 40 and 50 years old with acute or convalescent COVID-19. The CDR3 runs from the conserved cysteine through the conserved F or W. Fields, in order: clone size, D gene, V gene, J gene, CDR3 protein, CDR3 DNA. A D gene is named only where the DNA matches it firmly. Expanded clones are given a class, and other clones once, few, many or no size at all.

abundance: NA; d_gene: TRBD1; v_gene: TRBV6-5; j_gene: TRBJ1-4; CDR3aa: CASSWTGEGEKLFF; CDR3nt: TGTGCCAGCAGTTGGACAGGGGAGGGTGAAAAACTGTTTTTT
abundance: few; d_gene: NA; v_gene: TRBV6-4; j_gene: TRBJ2-1; CDR3aa: CASSDSASEYNEQFF; CDR3nt: TGTGCCAGCAGTGACTCAGCTAGCGAGTACAATGAGCAGTTCTTC
abundance: NA; d_gene: TRBD2; v_gene: TRBV3-1/TRBV3-2; j_gene: TRBJ2-1; CDR3aa: CASSPNLRRGVGEQFF; CDR3nt: TGTGCCAGCAGCCCCAACCTGAGGCGGGGGGTGGGCGAGCAGTTCTTC
abundance: few; d_gene: NA; v_gene: TRBV3-1/TRBV3-2; j_gene: TRBJ1-5; CDR3aa: CASSWDFSNQPQHF; CDR3nt: TGTGCCAGCAGCTGGGACTTTAGCAATCAGCCCCAGCATTTT
abundance: NA; d_gene: TRBD1; v_gene: TRBV3-1/TRBV3-2; j_gene: TRBJ1-6; CDR3aa: CASSRGTGNSPLHF; CDR3nt: TGTGCCAGCAGCCGGGGGACAGGTAATTCACCCCTCCACTTT
abundance: NA; d_gene: TRBD2; v_gene: TRBV5-8; j_gene: TRBJ2-3; CDR3aa: CASSLDPRGGWNTDTQYF; CDR3nt: TGTGCCAGCAGCTTGGACCCGCGGGGGGGCTGGAACACAGATACGCAGTATTTT
abundance: NA; d_gene: TRBD1; v_gene: TRBV2; j_gene: TRBJ1-1; CDR3aa: CASSQQGPPEAFF; CDR3nt: TGTGCCAGCAGTCAACAGGGGCCCCCTGAAGCTTTCTTT
abundance: NA; d_gene: NA; v_gene: TRBV29-1; j_gene: TRBJ1-1; CDR3aa: CSVDGALNTEAFF; CDR3nt: TGCAGCGTTGATGGGGCACTGAACACTGAAGCTTTCTTT
abundance: NA; d_gene: NA; v_gene: TRBV2; j_gene: TRBJ1-4; CDR3aa: CASITGFGEKLFF; CDR3nt: TGTGCCAGCATTACAGGGTTCGGGGAAAAACTGTTTTTT
abundance: once; d_gene: TRBD1; v_gene: TRBV2; j_gene: TRBJ1-5; CDR3aa: CASSDGQGNQPQHF; CDR3nt: TGTGCCAGCAGTGACGGACAGGGGAATCAGCCCCAGCATTTT
abundance: NA; d_gene: NA; v_gene: TRBV15; j_gene: TRBJ1-2; CDR3aa: CATSSEQGYYGYTF; CDR3nt: TGTGCCACCAGCAGTGAACAGGGATACTATGGCTACACCTTC
abundance: NA; d_gene: NA; v_gene: TRBV7-9; j_gene: TRBJ2-5; CDR3aa: CASSLALKETQYF; CDR3nt: TGTGCCAGCAGCTTAGCACTGAAAGAGACCCAGTACTTC
abundance: once; d_gene: TRBD1; v_gene: TRBV6-4; j_gene: TRBJ1-2; CDR3aa: CASSPGRGYYGYTF; CDR3nt: TGTGCCAGCAGCCCCGGCAGGGGGTACTATGGCTACACCTTC
abundance: NA; d_gene: TRBD1; v_gene: TRBV19; j_gene: TRBJ1-1; CDR3aa: CASSPQGLAEAFF; CDR3nt: TGTGCCAGTAGTCCACAGGGGCTGGCTGAAGCTTTCTTT
abundance: NA; d_gene: TRBD2; v_gene: TRBV11-2; j_gene: TRBJ2-2; CDR3aa: CASSLDGTITGELFF; CDR3nt: TGTGCCAGCAGCTTAGATGGGACTATCACCGGGGAGCTGTTTTTT
abundance: NA; d_gene: TRBD1; v_gene: TRBV7-2; j_gene: TRBJ1-1; CDR3aa: CASSLWDSPGMNTEAFF; CDR3nt: TGTGCCAGCAGCCTTTGGGACAGCCCCGGAATGAACACTGAAGCTTTCTTT
abundance: NA; d_gene: NA; v_gene: TRBV19; j_gene: TRBJ1-5; CDR3aa: CASSRGGLGNQPQHF; CDR3nt: TGTGCCAGTAGTAGGGGGGGCCTGGGCAATCAGCCCCAGCATTTT
abundance: NA; d_gene: TRBD2; v_gene: TRBV6-4; j_gene: TRBJ2-1; CDR3aa: CASSEIAGNNEQFF; CDR3nt: TGTGCCAGCAGTGAGATAGCGGGGAACAATGAGCAGTTCTTC
abundance: NA; d_gene: NA; v_gene: TRBV10-1; j_gene: TRBJ1-1; CDR3aa: CASRQTDMNTEAFF; CDR3nt: TGCGCCAGCAGACAGACAGATATGAACACTGAAGCTTTCTTT
abundance: once; d_gene: NA; v_gene: TRBV3-1/TRBV3-2; j_gene: TRBJ1-2; CDR3aa: CASSQDAGKVYTF; CDR3nt: TGTGCCAGCAGCCAAGATGCAGGGAAGGTATACACCTTC
abundance: NA; d_gene: NA; v_gene: TRBV5-1; j_gene: TRBJ1-4; CDR3aa: CASKAGQPNEKLFF; CDR3nt: TGCGCCAGCAAGGCTGGACAGCCTAATGAAAAACTGTTTTTT
abundance: NA; d_gene: TRBD2; v_gene: TRBV7-9; j_gene: TRBJ2-3; CDR3aa: CASTPGGGTDTQYF; CDR3nt: TGTGCCAGCACCCCCGGGGGGGGCACAGATACGCAGTATTTT
abundance: NA; d_gene: TRBD1; v_gene: TRBV5-8; j_gene: TRBJ1-1; CDR3aa: CATTRGLGEAFF; CDR3nt: TGTGCCACCACCAGGGGGTTGGGTGAAGCTTTCTTT
abundance: NA; d_gene: TRBD2; v_gene: TRBV3-1/TRBV3-2; j_gene: TRBJ2-3; CDR3aa: CASSQETPGLAGGQLLKDTQYF; CDR3nt: TGTGCCAGCAGCCAAGAAACACCGGGACTAGCGGGGGGGCAGTTGTTAAAAGATACGCAGTATTTT
abundance: NA; d_gene: TRBD1; v_gene: TRBV10-3; j_gene: TRBJ1-2; CDR3aa: CAITPTGDHGYTF; CDR3nt: TGTGCCATCACCCCGACAGGGGATCATGGCTACACCTTC
abundance: NA; d_gene: NA; v_gene: TRBV5-1; j_gene: TRBJ2-5; CDR3aa: CASSSSSGAETQYF; CDR3nt: TGCGCCAGCTCTTCTTCTTCAGGGGCGGAGACCCAGTACTTC
abundance: NA; d_gene: NA; v_gene: TRBV7-6; j_gene: TRBJ2-3; CDR3aa: CASSSTGITDTQYF; CDR3nt: TGTGCCAGCAGCTCTACCGGGATCACAGATACGCAGTATTTT
abundance: NA; d_gene: NA; v_gene: TRBV24-1; j_gene: TRBJ2-5; CDR3aa: CATSDGGTVFQETQYF; CDR3nt: TGTGCCACCAGTGATGGCGGGACAGTATTCCAAGAGACCCAGTACTTC
abundance: once; d_gene: TRBD1; v_gene: TRBV7-9; j_gene: TRBJ2-2; CDR3aa: CASSLGDRDTGELFF; CDR3nt: TGTGCCAGCAGCTTAGGGGACAGGGACACCGGGGAGCTGTTTTTT
abundance: NA; d_gene: TRBD1; v_gene: TRBV28; j_gene: TRBJ1-2; CDR3aa: CASSPSSPGQLYYGYTF; CDR3nt: TGTGCCAGCAGTCCCTCTTCTCCGGGACAGCTATACTATGGCTACACCTTC
abundance: NA; d_gene: NA; v_gene: TRBV19; j_gene: TRBJ1-2; CDR3aa: CASSIATGYGYTF; CDR3nt: TGTGCCAGTAGTATCGCGACAGGATATGGCTACACCTTC
abundance: NA; d_gene: TRBD2; v_gene: TRBV13; j_gene: TRBJ2-5; CDR3aa: CASSGSQETQYF; CDR3nt: TGTGCCAGTAGCGGGAGCCAAGAGACCCAGTACTTC
abundance: NA; d_gene: TRBD2; v_gene: TRBV5-1; j_gene: TRBJ2-1; CDR3aa: CASSLSGGYNEQFF; CDR3nt: TGCGCCAGCAGCCTTAGCGGGGGCTACAATGAGCAGTTCTTC
abundance: NA; d_gene: NA; v_gene: TRBV4-2; j_gene: TRBJ1-2; CDR3aa: CASSQDQGSYGYTF; CDR3nt: TGTGCCAGCAGCCAGGATCAGGGAAGCTATGGCTACACCTTC
abundance: NA; d_gene: TRBD1; v_gene: TRBV10-2; j_gene: TRBJ1-2; CDR3aa: CASSESRTGGDGYTF; CDR3nt: TGCGCCAGCAGTGAGTCGAGGACAGGGGGCGATGGCTACACCTTC
abundance: NA; d_gene: TRBD2; v_gene: TRBV6-6; j_gene: TRBJ2-2; CDR3aa: CASSPTGTSGGSTGELFF; CDR3nt: TGTGCCAGCAGTCCCACCGGGACTAGCGGGGGGAGCACCGGGGAGCTGTTTTTT
abundance: NA; d_gene: NA; v_gene: TRBV2; j_gene: TRBJ1-6; CDR3aa: CASSGRGFHESPLHF; CDR3nt: TGTGCCAGCAGTGGTAGAGGGTTTCATGAATCACCCCTCCACTTT
abundance: NA; d_gene: TRBD1; v_gene: TRBV12-5; j_gene: TRBJ1-1; CDR3aa: CASGLVFGTGGTEAFF; CDR3nt: TGTGCTAGTGGTTTGGTCTTTGGGACAGGGGGCACTGAAGCTTTCTTT